Listed below are T cell receptor beta chains from one sample, sequenced in a study of blood T cell repertoires in COVID-19. Some clones are missing from TCRdb's copy, which holds only in-frame ones; the method was immunoSEQ multiplex PCR. The data hold 150,000 to 200,000 clones, with around 87% observed a single time. The sequenced sample consisted of peripheral blood. The receptors stem from a man aged 35 to 55 with active or convalescent COVID-19. Each CDR3 is given with its conserved first and last residue. A D gene is named only where the DNA matches it firmly. Clone size is given for some rows only: seen once, a few or many times, or a class if the clone is expanded.

size,length,D,J,V,DNA,CDR3
.,14,TRBD1,TRBJ2-2,TRBV7-9,TGTGCCAGCATAGAGGGGGCGGTCACCGGGGAGCTGTTTTTT,CASIEGAVTGELFF
.,15,TRBD1,TRBJ1-4,TRBV28,TGTGCCAGCAGTTTATTACAGGGGGCTGGAGAAAAACTGTTTTTT,CASSLLQGAGEKLFF
once,16,TRBD1,TRBJ2-3,TRBV25-1,TGTGCCAGCAGAACGCCCCGGGACAGGCGCACAGATACGCAGTATTTT,CASRTPRDRRTDTQYF
.,17,TRBD1,TRBJ2-3,TRBV3-1/TRBV3-2,TGTGCCAGCAGCCAAGATAGCCCGAGACAGGGTTTTAATACGCAGTATTTT,CASSQDSPRQGFNTQYF
.,13,.,TRBJ1-1,TRBV27,TGTGCCAGCAGTTTGGTAAAAACATCTGAAGCTTTCTTT,CASSLVKTSEAFF
.,13,TRBD1,TRBJ1-5,TRBV30,TGTGCCTGGGGACAGGGTGGCAATCAGCCCCAGCATTTT,CAWGQGGNQPQHF
once,15,TRBD1,TRBJ2-7,TRBV20-1,TGCAGTGCTAGTTCGGAACAGGGGGCGGTATACGAGCAGTACTTC,CSASSEQGAVYEQYF
.,14,.,TRBJ2-5,TRBV5-1,TGCGCCAGCAGCTTGGAGGCTAGGGGAGAGACCCAGTACTTC,CASSLEARGETQYF
.,13,.,TRBJ2-1,TRBV19,TGTGCCAGTAGTATAGGCGGGTTGGGTGAGCAGTTCTTC,CASSIGGLGEQFF
.,15,.,TRBJ1-5,TRBV28,TGTGCCAGCACCGCTAGTCTTTATAGCAATCAGCCCCAGCATTTT,CASTASLYSNQPQHF
.,15,.,TRBJ2-7,TRBV4-2,TGTGCCAGCAGCATCACCGGGACACCTTCCTACGAGCAGTACTTC,CASSITGTPSYEQYF
.,14,TRBD1,TRBJ2-7,TRBV4-1,TGCGCCAGCAGCTACCCGAGGGGGCGTTACGAGCAGTACTTC,CASSYPRGRYEQYF
.,14,.,TRBJ1-2,TRBV25-1,TGTGCCAGCAGTGTGCGAACAGCTAACTATGGCTACACCTTC,CASSVRTANYGYTF
.,13,.,TRBJ2-5,TRBV27,TGTGCCAGCAGTGACGACAGCCAAGAGACCCAGTACTTC,CASSDDSQETQYF
few,16,.,TRBJ1-2,TRBV14,TGTGCCAGCAGCCAAGATCTACGCGGGGCTAACTATGGCTACACCTTC,CASSQDLRGANYGYTF
.,17,.,TRBJ1-2,TRBV28,TGTGCCAGCAGTCCCACCCTACCGACAGAACAGTCTTATGGCTACACCTTC,CASSPTLPTEQSYGYTF
.,12,.,TRBJ1-2,TRBV28,TGTGCCAGCAGTTTATCCGCTCGGGGCTACACCTTC,CASSLSARGYTF
.,14,.,TRBJ1-5,TRBV7-6,TGTGCCAGCAGCTTACGGGATAGCAATCAGCCCCAGCATTTT,CASSLRDSNQPQHF
few,16,.,TRBJ1-4,TRBV4-2,TGTGCCAGCAGCCCTCGGACAGATGCAACTAATGAAAAACTGTTTTTT,CASSPRTDATNEKLFF
.,12,.,TRBJ1-2,TRBV5-1,TGCGCCAGCAGTATACAGGGTGGAGGCTACACCTTC,CASSIQGGGYTF
.,15,.,TRBJ2-6,TRBV27,TGTGCCAGCAGTATTTACAGCTCTGGGGCCAACGTCCTGACTTTC,CASSIYSSGANVLTF
.,14,.,TRBJ2-3,TRBV7-9,TGTGCCAGCAGCCCGTTGGGGGCAGAAGATACGCAGTATTTT,CASSPLGAEDTQYF
.,12,TRBD1,TRBJ1-1,TRBV30,TGTGCCTGGAGTCTCAGGGGGAGTGAAGCTTTCTTT,CAWSLRGSEAFF
.,17,.,TRBJ1-1,TRBV19,TGTGCCAGCGAAAGTCCGGGACAAAGTTCTAAGAACACTGAAGCTTTCTTT,CASESPGQSSKNTEAFF
once,15,.,TRBJ1-1,TRBV18,TGTGCCAGCTCACCATCCGGACAGACGAACACTGAAGCTTTCTTT,CASSPSGQTNTEAFF
.,16,TRBD2,TRBJ2-5,TRBV28,TGTGCCAGCAGTTACTGGACTAGCGGGGGACAAGAGACCCAGTACTTC,CASSYWTSGGQETQYF
.,12,.,TRBJ2-1,TRBV30,TGTGCCTGGGCCGCGGTTAGGGGAGAGCAGTTCTTC,CAWAAVRGEQFF
.,19,.,TRBJ1-4,TRBV6-2/TRBV6-3,TGTGCCAGCAGTTACTCGGCATTTACAGAGCTTTCAACTAATGAAAAACTGTTTTTT,CASSYSAFTELSTNEKLFF
once,16,TRBD2,TRBJ2-7,TRBV29-1,TGCAGCGTTGACCCTCATTGGGGAGCGGGGGGCTCCGAGCAGTACTTC,CSVDPHWGAGGSEQYF
.,13,.,TRBJ2-1,TRBV28,TGTGCCAGCATCGGTTCTAATTACAATGAGCAGTTCTTC,CASIGSNYNEQFF
.,16,.,TRBJ2-5,TRBV2,TGTGCCAGCCTCCCCTCTTTATTGCAGGCTGAGGAGACCCAGTACTTC,CASLPSLLQAEETQYF
.,13,.,TRBJ1-1,TRBV5-1,TGCGCCAGCAGCTTGGTCAGGGGCACTGAAGCTTTCTTT,CASSLVRGTEAFF
.,15,.,TRBJ1-5,TRBV19,TGTGCCAGTAGTATCCCGTCCAGGGCAAATCAGCCCCAGCATTTT,CASSIPSRANQPQHF
.,11,.,TRBJ2-1,TRBV11-2,TGTGCCAGCAGCTCCGCGGTTGAGCAGTTCTTC,CASSSAVEQFF
.,13,.,TRBJ2-1,TRBV6-1,TGTGCCAGCAGTGAAGGTCGGGGGACTGAGCAGTTCTTC,CASSEGRGTEQFF
.,14,.,TRBJ1-1,TRBV11-2,TGTGCCAGCAGCTGGGGGGTCTGGAACACTGAAGCTTTCTTT,CASSWGVWNTEAFF
few,14,TRBD1,TRBJ1-2,TRBV14,TGTGCCAGCAGCCACCTCGGACAGGGCAGGGGCTACACCTTC,CASSHLGQGRGYTF
.,15,TRBD1,TRBJ1-2,TRBV5-6,TGTGCCAGCAGCTTGGCCCGGGACAGGGTATATGGCTACACCTTC,CASSLARDRVYGYTF
.,15,TRBD1,TRBJ2-2,TRBV18,TGTGCCAGCTCACCACAGGGGGCGGCCACCGGGGAGCTGTTTTTT,CASSPQGAATGELFF
.,11,.,TRBJ1-1,TRBV11-2,TGTGCCAGCGGTGTAACAGGGAAAGCTTTCTTT,CASGVTGKAFF
.,14,.,TRBJ2-3,TRBV6-6,TGTGCCAGCAGCCACGTGAGGGGCACAGATACGCAGTATTTT,CASSHVRGTDTQYF
.,13,TRBD2,TRBJ2-7,TRBV5-4,TGTGCCAGCAGCTGGAGGGAGGGGACCGAGCAGTACTTC,CASSWREGTEQYF
.,13,TRBD1,TRBJ1-2,TRBV12-3/TRBV12-4,TGTGCCAGCAGTTTTGAGGGGGCCGTCGGCTACACCTTC,CASSFEGAVGYTF
.,11,.,TRBJ1-1,TRBV6-5,TGTGCCTGCTACAGGGTTACTGAAGCTTTCTTT,CACYRVTEAFF
few,15,.,TRBJ1-5,TRBV6-2/TRBV6-3,TGTGCCAGCAGTTACTCGTCCGGGGAGAATCAGCCCCAGCATTTT,CASSYSSGENQPQHF
.,15,.,TRBJ2-7,TRBV7-3,TGTGCCAGCAGCTTAATGGCAGGTCAAGTCGACGAGCAGTACTTC,CASSLMAGQVDEQYF
.,17,TRBD2,TRBJ2-3,TRBV5-6,TGTGCCAGCACCTGGACTAGCGGGGGGGCCGTGGGAGATACGCAGTATTTT,CASTWTSGGAVGDTQYF
.,16,.,TRBJ2-5,TRBV5-1,TGCGCCAGCAGCTTGGCCGGCGGGGGCGGGCAAGAGACCCAGTACTTC,CASSLAGGGGQETQYF